This T cell receptor (beta chain) was retrieved from a study of CD8+ T cells in alopecia areata. General study points: Tofacitinib significantly decreased scalp clonality and expanded CD8+ clones among top 100.

Treatment described: oral pan-JAK inhibitor, 5-10 mg twice daily. RNA extraction was followed by reverse transcription into cDNA, which acted as the sequencing template. Data came from immunoSEQ multiplex PCR; TCRdb stores just in-frame clones and leaves some out. The sample lists about 140,000 clones; 45% to 60% were seen once. Details on this clone: Its antigen remains unidentified.

Germline CDR1 is MNHEY and CDR2 is SMNVEV (reference sequence). The ends were cut back, 0 bases at V and 3 bases at J, with 8 bases in the middle. The CDR3 has 15 amino acids. The chain has TRBV27 and TRBJ2-2, with TRBD1 as a possible D gene (5 bases). This receptor was taken from a human donor with alopecia areata. The specimen comprised CD8+ T cells sorted from blood, sampled at week 4, from a patient treated with tofacitinib. The CDR3 protein is CASSLSDIYTGELFF. Here the CDR3 DNA reads TGTGCCAGCAGTTTATCGGACATTTACACCGGGGAGCTGTTTTTT.